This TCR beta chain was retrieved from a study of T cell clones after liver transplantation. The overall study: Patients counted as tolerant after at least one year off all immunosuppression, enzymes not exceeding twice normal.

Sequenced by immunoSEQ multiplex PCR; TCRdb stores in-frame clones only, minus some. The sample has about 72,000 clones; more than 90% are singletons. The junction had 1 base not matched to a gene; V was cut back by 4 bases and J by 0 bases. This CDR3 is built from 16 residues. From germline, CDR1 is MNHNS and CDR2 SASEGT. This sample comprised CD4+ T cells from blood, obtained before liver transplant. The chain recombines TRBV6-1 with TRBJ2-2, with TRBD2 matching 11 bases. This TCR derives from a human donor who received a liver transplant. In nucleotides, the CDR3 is TGTGCCAGCAGTGTGGGACTAGCGGCGAACACCGGGGAGCTGTTTTTT. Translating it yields CASSVGLAANTGELFF.